The clone carrying this T cell receptor beta chain was observed once. The data are from a study of blood T cell repertoires in COVID-19. Study details: Acute and convalescent COVID-19 specimens originated in the United States, Italy and Spain.

The germline V gene encodes CDR1 SGHTA and CDR2 FQGNSA. The V and J ends lost 5 bases and 4 bases, in that order; junction bases with no gene match: 6. The length of the CDR3 is 15 residues. In the original processing: Amplifying reference gene primers gave estimates of nucleated cell counts. Using immunoSEQ multiplex PCR, the repertoire was profiled, and TCRdb retains in-frame clones only, with some absent. V, J and clone size were drawn from that table, and D and trimming were deduced from the DNA. This sample has nearly 45,000 clones, with about 85% found just once. The receptor comes from a woman older than 75 with acute or convalescent COVID-19. Sequenced sample: peripheral blood. The chain couples TRBV7-2 to TRBJ2-2; 8 nucleotides line up with TRBD1. CDR3 in DNA: TGTGCCAGCAGCGGACAGGGTTCCGGCACCGGGGAGCTGTTTTTT. Its protein product is CASSGQGSGTGELFF.